This is a list of T cell receptor beta chains from one sample in a study of chemoradiotherapy in HPV16-positive cancers. Some clones are missing from TCRdb's copy, which holds only in-frame ones; the method was immunoSEQ multiplex PCR. The table lists about 10,000 clones, 80% to 85% of them singletons. The material sequenced was tumor tissue, taken from a patient who underwent chemoradiotherapy. All receptors come from a human donor with HPV-associated anogenital cancer. Each CDR3 is given with its conserved first and last residue.

v_gene: TRBV12-2
j_gene: TRBJ2-7
CDR3aa: CASRLVRVSYEQYF

v_gene: TRBV10-3
j_gene: TRBJ2-5
CDR3aa: CAISDHQETQYF

v_gene: TRBV14
j_gene: TRBJ2-1
CDR3aa: CASSPPGQGPYEQFF

v_gene: TRBV5-4
j_gene: TRBJ1-2
CDR3aa: CASSPAVGRLGYTF

v_gene: TRBV21-1
j_gene: TRBJ2-7
CDR3aa: CASSADKYTYEQYF

v_gene: TRBV11-2
j_gene: TRBJ1-1
CDR3aa: CASSPRSEMNTEAFF

v_gene: TRBV2
j_gene: TRBJ1-6
CDR3aa: CASSEGQGHSPLHF

v_gene: TRBV7-9
j_gene: TRBJ2-1
CDR3aa: CASSLATGYNEQFF

v_gene: TRBV6-1
j_gene: TRBJ1-6
CDR3aa: CASSEWQFLNSPLHF

v_gene: TRBV29-1
j_gene: TRBJ1-2
CDR3aa: CSVAMVQGNNGYTF

v_gene: TRBV6-1
j_gene: TRBJ1-1
CDR3aa: CASGVGRNTEAFF

v_gene: TRBV18
j_gene: TRBJ1-1
CDR3aa: CASSPKGFGTEAFF

v_gene: TRBV30
j_gene: TRBJ1-1
CDR3aa: CAWSTTGGSPEAFF

v_gene: TRBV5-1
j_gene: TRBJ2-2
CDR3aa: CASRTGEANTGELFF

v_gene: TRBV13
j_gene: TRBJ2-7
CDR3aa: CASSEDRVRDEQYF

v_gene: TRBV7-7
j_gene: TRBJ2-2
CDR3aa: CASSLAPRRGTGELFF

v_gene: TRBV4-2
j_gene: TRBJ2-3
CDR3aa: CASSQRGGTDTQYF

v_gene: TRBV11-2
j_gene: TRBJ2-3
CDR3aa: CASRAISGAAGDTQYF

v_gene: TRBV5-4
j_gene: TRBJ2-7
CDR3aa: CASSLGDRGPYEQYF

v_gene: TRBV13
j_gene: TRBJ2-7
CDR3aa: CASSLVVPQGIGNEQYF

v_gene: TRBV5-1
j_gene: TRBJ1-4
CDR3aa: CASSLGRVAANEKLFF

v_gene: TRBV7-8
j_gene: TRBJ2-7
CDR3aa: CASSQGQGPSYEQYF

v_gene: TRBV2
j_gene: TRBJ1-5
CDR3aa: CASSPVGIGQPQHF

v_gene: TRBV6-5
j_gene: TRBJ1-5
CDR3aa: CASSPLRDQPQHF

v_gene: TRBV19
j_gene: TRBJ1-5
CDR3aa: CASSIGGNQPQHF

v_gene: TRBV18
j_gene: TRBJ1-3
CDR3aa: CASSPSDRPGNTIYF

v_gene: TRBV5-1
j_gene: TRBJ1-4
CDR3aa: CASSLGRVDEKLFF

v_gene: TRBV7-9
j_gene: TRBJ1-4
CDR3aa: CASSSPDMGEKLFF

v_gene: TRBV27
j_gene: TRBJ1-1
CDR3aa: CASRWGLDTEAFF

v_gene: TRBV6-4
j_gene: TRBJ2-1
CDR3aa: CASSELQGNEQFF

v_gene: TRBV2
j_gene: TRBJ1-2
CDR3aa: CASSPVTGDYGYTF

v_gene: TRBV2
j_gene: TRBJ1-5
CDR3aa: CASRGDRGDQPQHF

v_gene: TRBV6-6
j_gene: TRBJ2-1
CDR3aa: CASSYEGPSYNEQFF

v_gene: TRBV6-1
j_gene: TRBJ1-1
CDR3aa: CASRDTEAFF

v_gene: TRBV18
j_gene: TRBJ2-1
CDR3aa: CASSPGSPSSYNEQFF

v_gene: TRBV5-1
j_gene: TRBJ2-5
CDR3aa: CASSPQGPSVSETQYF

v_gene: TRBV9
j_gene: TRBJ1-3
CDR3aa: CASSVGDGRSGNTIYF

v_gene: TRBV5-6
j_gene: TRBJ1-5
CDR3aa: CASSLVNQPQHF

v_gene: TRBV5-6
j_gene: TRBJ1-1
CDR3aa: CASSLDDRVETEAFF

v_gene: TRBV6-1
j_gene: TRBJ1-2
CDR3aa: CASSESGGRNYGYTF

v_gene: TRBV7-9
j_gene: TRBJ1-1
CDR3aa: CASSLLGYTEAFF

v_gene: TRBV5-1
j_gene: TRBJ1-1
CDR3aa: CASSLGSDTEAFF

v_gene: TRBV30
j_gene: TRBJ1-2
CDR3aa: CAWSSSMDRVKGYTF

v_gene: TRBV28
j_gene: TRBJ1-1
CDR3aa: CASREWALNTEAFF

v_gene: TRBV2
j_gene: TRBJ2-5
CDR3aa: CASSEAGPETQYF

v_gene: TRBV18
j_gene: TRBJ2-3
CDR3aa: CASSPPVTTDTQYF

v_gene: TRBV9
j_gene: TRBJ1-1
CDR3aa: CASSPGQGGTEAFF

v_gene: TRBV11-2
j_gene: TRBJ2-1
CDR3aa: CASSLGNLAYEQFF

v_gene: TRBV2
j_gene: TRBJ2-5
CDR3aa: CASAGAGETQYF

v_gene: TRBV7-3
j_gene: TRBJ2-5
CDR3aa: CASSAGTGLETQYF

v_gene: TRBV28
j_gene: TRBJ1-5
CDR3aa: CASHSFEGNQPQHF

v_gene: TRBV11-2
j_gene: TRBJ1-1
CDR3aa: CASSLAGYGEAFF

v_gene: TRBV5-1
j_gene: TRBJ1-6
CDR3aa: CASSLFDRRNNSPLHF

v_gene: TRBV6-6
j_gene: TRBJ2-7
CDR3aa: CASSREAGVYEQYF

v_gene: TRBV19
j_gene: TRBJ1-1
CDR3aa: CASTPRWGTEAFF

v_gene: TRBV2
j_gene: TRBJ1-2
CDR3aa: CASKGDSNYGYTF

v_gene: TRBV28
j_gene: TRBJ1-5
CDR3aa: CASSFYAGTDYSNQPQHF

v_gene: TRBV6-5
j_gene: TRBJ2-7
CDR3aa: CASSPPGGREQYF

v_gene: TRBV4-1
j_gene: TRBJ1-5
CDR3aa: CASSQGGGNGNQPQHF